This T cell receptor (beta chain) was documented in a study of PD-1 blockade in classical Hodgkin lymphoma. Time point reported: cycle 4 day 1 (C4D1), after about 6 weeks of nivolumab. Brentuximab vedotin exposure varied among the patients, all of whom had relapsed after autologous stem cell transplantation. TCRdb keeps only in-frame clones here, not all; method: immunoSEQ multiplex PCR. The sample comprises over 15,000 clones, roughly 65% of which are singletons, and approximately 7.8% rests with the top ten. The clonotype was recovered from a human donor with classical Hodgkin lymphoma. Here the sequenced sample was peripheral blood mononuclear cells (PBMCs), taken before the fourth cycle of nivolumab.

The CDR3 region is CAAGETATYEQYF. The CDR3 bases are TGTGCCGCCGGGGAGACAGCGACCTACGAGCAGTACTTC. The chain links TRBV27 to TRBJ2-7; the D call may be TRBD1 or TRBD2 (5 bases each). The length of the CDR3 is 13 residues. Germline CDR1 is MNHEY and CDR2 is SMNVEV (reference sequence). Trimming shortened V by 11 bases and J by 2 bases, and 16 bases separated the two germline ends.